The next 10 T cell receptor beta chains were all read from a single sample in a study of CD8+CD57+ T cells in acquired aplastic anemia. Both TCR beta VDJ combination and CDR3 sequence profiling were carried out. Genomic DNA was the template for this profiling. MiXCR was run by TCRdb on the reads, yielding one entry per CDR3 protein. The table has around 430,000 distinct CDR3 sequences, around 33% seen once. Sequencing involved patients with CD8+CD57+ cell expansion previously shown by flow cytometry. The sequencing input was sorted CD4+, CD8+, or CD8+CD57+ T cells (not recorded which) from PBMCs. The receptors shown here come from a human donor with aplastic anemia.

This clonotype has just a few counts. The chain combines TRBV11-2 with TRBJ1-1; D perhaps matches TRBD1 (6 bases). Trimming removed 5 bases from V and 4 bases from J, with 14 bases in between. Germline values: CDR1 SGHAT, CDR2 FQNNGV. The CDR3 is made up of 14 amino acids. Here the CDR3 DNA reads TGTGCCAGCAGCCAGCACAGGGAGAGCACTGAAGCTTTCTTT. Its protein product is CASSQHRESTEAFF.

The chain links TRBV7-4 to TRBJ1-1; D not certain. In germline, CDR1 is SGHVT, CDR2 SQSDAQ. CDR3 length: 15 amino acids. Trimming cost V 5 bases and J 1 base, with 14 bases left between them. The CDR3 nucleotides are TGTGCCAGCAGCCCTGATCCGAGACAGAACACTGAAGCTTTCTTT. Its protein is CASSPDPRQNTEAFF.

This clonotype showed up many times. This CDR3 is CASSDLRGAETQYF. The CDR3, as DNA: TGTGCCAGCAGCGACTTAAGGGGAGCGGAGACCCAGTACTTC. The V and J genes are TRBV7-9 and TRBJ2-5; perhaps D is TRBD1 or TRBD2 (5 bases each). This CDR3 region has 14 residues. From germline, CDR1 is SEHNR and CDR2 FQNEAQ (reference sequence). Trimming left V 5 bases short and J 5 bases short, with 15 bases between.

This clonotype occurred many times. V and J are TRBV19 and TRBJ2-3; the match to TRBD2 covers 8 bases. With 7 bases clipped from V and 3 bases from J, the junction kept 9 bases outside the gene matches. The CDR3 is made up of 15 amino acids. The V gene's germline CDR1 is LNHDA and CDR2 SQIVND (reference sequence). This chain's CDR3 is CASTRLASKTDTQYF. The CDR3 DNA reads TGTGCCAGTACCCGACTAGCGTCAAAAACAGATACGCAGTATTTT.

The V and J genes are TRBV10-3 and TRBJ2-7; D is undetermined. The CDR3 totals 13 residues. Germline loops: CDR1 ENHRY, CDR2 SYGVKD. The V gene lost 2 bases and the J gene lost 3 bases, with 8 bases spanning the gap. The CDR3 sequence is CAISETDFYEQYF. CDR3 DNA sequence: TGTGCCATCAGTGAGACAGACTTCTACGAGCAGTACTTC.

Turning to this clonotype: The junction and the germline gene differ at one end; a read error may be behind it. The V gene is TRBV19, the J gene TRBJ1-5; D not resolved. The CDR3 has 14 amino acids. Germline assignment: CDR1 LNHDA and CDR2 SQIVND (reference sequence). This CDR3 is CASSIQNSDQPQHF. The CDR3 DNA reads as TGTGCCAGTAGTATCCAGAATAGCGATCAGCCCCAGCATTTT.

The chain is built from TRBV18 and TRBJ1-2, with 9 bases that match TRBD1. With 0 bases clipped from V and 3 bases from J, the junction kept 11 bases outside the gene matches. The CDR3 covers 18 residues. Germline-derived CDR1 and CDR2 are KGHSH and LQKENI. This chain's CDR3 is CASSPPAQGASLHYGYTF. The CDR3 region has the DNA TGTGCCAGCTCACCACCGGCACAGGGGGCATCTTTACACTATGGCTACACCTTC.

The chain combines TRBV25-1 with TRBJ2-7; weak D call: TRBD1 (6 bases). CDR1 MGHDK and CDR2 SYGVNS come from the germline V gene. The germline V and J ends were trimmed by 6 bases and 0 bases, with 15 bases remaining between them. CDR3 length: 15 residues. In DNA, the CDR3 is TGTGCCAGCAGGGGGGACAAGGCCAACTCCTACGAGCAGTACTTC. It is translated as CASRGDKANSYEQYF.

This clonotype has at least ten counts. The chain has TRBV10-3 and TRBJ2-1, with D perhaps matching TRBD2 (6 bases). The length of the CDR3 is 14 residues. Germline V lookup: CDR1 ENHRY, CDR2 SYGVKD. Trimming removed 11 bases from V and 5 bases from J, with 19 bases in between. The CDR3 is CAPRGSDLNNEQFF. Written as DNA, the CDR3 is TGTGCCCCCCGGGGGTCTGACCTGAACAATGAGCAGTTCTTC.

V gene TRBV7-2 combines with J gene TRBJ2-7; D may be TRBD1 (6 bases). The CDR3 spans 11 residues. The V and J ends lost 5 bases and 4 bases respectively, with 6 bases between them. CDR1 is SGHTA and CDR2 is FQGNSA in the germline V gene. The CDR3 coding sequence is TGTGCCAGCAGCGACAGGTACGAGCAGTACGTC. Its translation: CASSDRYEQYV.